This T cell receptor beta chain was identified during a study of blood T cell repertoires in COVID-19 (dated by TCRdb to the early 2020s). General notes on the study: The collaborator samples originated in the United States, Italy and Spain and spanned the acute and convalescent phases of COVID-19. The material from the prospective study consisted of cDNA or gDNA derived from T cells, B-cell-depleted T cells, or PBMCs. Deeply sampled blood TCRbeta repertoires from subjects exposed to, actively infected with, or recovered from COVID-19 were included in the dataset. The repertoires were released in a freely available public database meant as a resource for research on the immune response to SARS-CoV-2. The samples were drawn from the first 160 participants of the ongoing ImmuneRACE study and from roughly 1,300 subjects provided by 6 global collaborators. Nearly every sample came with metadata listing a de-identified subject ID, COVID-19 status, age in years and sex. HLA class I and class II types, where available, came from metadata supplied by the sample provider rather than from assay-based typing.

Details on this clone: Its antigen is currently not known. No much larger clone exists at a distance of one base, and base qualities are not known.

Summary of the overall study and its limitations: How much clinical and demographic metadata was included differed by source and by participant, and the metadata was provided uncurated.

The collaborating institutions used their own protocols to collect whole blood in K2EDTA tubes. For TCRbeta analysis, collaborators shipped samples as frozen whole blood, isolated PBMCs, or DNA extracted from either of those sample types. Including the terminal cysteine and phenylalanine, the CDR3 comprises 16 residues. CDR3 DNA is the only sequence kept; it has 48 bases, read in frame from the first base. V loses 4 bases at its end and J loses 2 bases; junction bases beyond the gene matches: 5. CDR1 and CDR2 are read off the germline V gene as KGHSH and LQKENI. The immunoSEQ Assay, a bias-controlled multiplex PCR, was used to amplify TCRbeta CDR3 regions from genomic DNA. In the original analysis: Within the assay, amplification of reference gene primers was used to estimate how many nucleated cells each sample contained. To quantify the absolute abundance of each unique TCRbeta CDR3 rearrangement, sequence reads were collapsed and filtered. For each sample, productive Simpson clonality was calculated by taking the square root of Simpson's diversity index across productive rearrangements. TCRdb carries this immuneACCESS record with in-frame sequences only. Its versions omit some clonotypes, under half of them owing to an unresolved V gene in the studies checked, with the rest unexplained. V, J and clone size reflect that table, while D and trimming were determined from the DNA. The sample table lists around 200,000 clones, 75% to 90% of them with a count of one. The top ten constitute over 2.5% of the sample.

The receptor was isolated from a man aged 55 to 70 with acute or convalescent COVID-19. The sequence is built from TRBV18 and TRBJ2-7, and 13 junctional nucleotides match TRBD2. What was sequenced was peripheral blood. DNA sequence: TGTGCCAGCTCACGAACCGGGACTAGCGGGACCTACGAGCAGTACTTC. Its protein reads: CASSRTGTSGTYEQYF.